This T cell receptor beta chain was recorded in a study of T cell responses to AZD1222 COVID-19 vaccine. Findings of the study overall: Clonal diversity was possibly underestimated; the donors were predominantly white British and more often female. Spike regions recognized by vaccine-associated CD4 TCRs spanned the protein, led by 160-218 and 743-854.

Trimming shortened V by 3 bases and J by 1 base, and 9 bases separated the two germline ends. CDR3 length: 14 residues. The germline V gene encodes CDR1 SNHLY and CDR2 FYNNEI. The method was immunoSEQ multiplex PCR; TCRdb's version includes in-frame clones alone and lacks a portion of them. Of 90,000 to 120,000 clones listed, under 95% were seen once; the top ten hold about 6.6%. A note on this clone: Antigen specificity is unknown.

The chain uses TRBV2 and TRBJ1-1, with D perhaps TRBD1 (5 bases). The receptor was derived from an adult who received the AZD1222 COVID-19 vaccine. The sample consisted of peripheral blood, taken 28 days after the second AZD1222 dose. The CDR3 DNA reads TGTGCCAGCAGTGACAACAGGCGGAACACTGAAGCTTTCTTT. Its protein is CASSDNRRNTEAFF. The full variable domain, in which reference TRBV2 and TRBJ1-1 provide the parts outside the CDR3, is EPEVTQTPSHQVTQMGQEVILRCVPISNHLYFYWYRQILGQKVEFLVSFYNNEISEKSEIFDDQFSVERPDGSNFTLKIRSTKLEDSAMYFCASSDNRRNTEAFFGQGTRLTVV.